A single sample is the source of the 13 T cell receptor beta chains below, sequenced in a study of control samples from healthy donors and cancer patients. Here immunoSEQ multiplex PCR was the method, and the copy in TCRdb shows in-frame clones only, minus some. The sample shows approximately 86,000 clones, over 75% of them seen only once. Sequenced sample: blood. The source is a woman aged 40 to 50 in good health.

The chain joins TRBV7-2 to TRBJ2-1; TRBD2 matches at 9 bases. This CDR3 spans 16 amino acids. The J segment lost 6 bases and the V segment lost 6 bases, leaving 12 bases of the junction unmatched. Germline CDR1 SGHTA, CDR2 FQGNSA. The CDR3 is CASRTAGGGARNEQFF. The DNA for the CDR3 is TGTGCCAGCAGAACCGCGGGCGGGGGGGCTCGCAATGAGCAGTTCTTC.

The chain recombines TRBV21-1 with TRBJ2-7; the table's D call, TRBD1, was not checked against the DNA. TRBV21-1 counts as a pseudogene. The CDR3 has 8 residues. The CDR3 nucleotides read TGTGTCCCCATCGAGCAGTACTTC. Amino acid sequence: CVPIEQYF.

The rearrangement uses TRBV3-1 (or the pseudogene TRBV3-2) and TRBJ1-1; D might be TRBD1 (6 bases). Looked up from germline, CDR1 is LGHDT and CDR2 is YNNKEL (reference sequence). The V end was cut by 2 bases, the J end by 5 bases, with 15 bases between. The CDR3 totals 15 residues. The CDR3 sequence: CASSQPPGTPTEAFF. The DNA of the CDR3 is TGTGCCAGCAGCCAACCTCCTGGGACACCTACTGAAGCTTTCTTT.

The J gene is TRBJ2-5, the V gene TRBV5-4; D uncertain. CDR1 and CDR2 from the germline V gene are SGHNT and YYREEE (reference sequence). V was clipped by 0 bases and J by 5 bases, with 14 bases between them. This CDR3 has 15 amino acids. Written as DNA, the CDR3 is TGTGCCAGCAGCTTGGGGGCAGGCTCAGAGGAGACCCAGTACTTC. It translates to CASSLGAGSEETQYF. The full variable domain, its missing parts supplied by reference TRBV5-4 and TRBJ2-5, is ETGVTQSPTHLIKTRGQQVTLRCSSQSGHNTVSWYQQALGQGPQFIFQYYREEENGRGNFPPRFSGLQFPNYSSELNVNALELDDSALYLCASSLGAGSEETQYFGPGTRLLVL.

CDR3 loop: CASRPFDEDTEAFF. CDR3 nucleotide sequence: TGTGCCAGCAGACCCTTTGATGAGGACACTGAAGCTTTCTTT. This chain links TRBV7-2 with TRBJ1-1; D call uncertain. Trimming removed 6 bases from V and 3 bases from J, with 14 bases in between. The CDR3 is made up of 14 amino acids. From germline, CDR1 is SGHTA and CDR2 FQGNSA.

This clone is a singleton in its sample. The chain employs TRBV5-4 and TRBJ2-5; D remains ambiguous. This CDR3 is 14 amino acids long. Trimming took 4 bases from V and 1 from J, leaving 11 bases between them. The germline gives CDR1 SGHNT, CDR2 YYREEE (reference sequence). The CDR3 nucleotides read TGTGCCAGCAGCCCCCTACAGTTCCAAGAGACCCAGTACTTC. This translates into CASSPLQFQETQYF.

The J gene is TRBJ1-2, the V gene TRBV7-8, with 9 bases that match TRBD1. V shed 5 bases and J 6 bases; nucleotides not matched to a gene: 4. The CDR3 consists of 13 residues. Per germline, CDR1 SGHVS and CDR2 FQNEAQ. CDR3 region: CASSLGQGNGYTF. In nucleotides, the CDR3 is TGTGCCAGCAGCCTGGGACAGGGCAATGGCTACACCTTC. Using reference TRBV7-8 and TRBJ1-2 for the parts outside the CDR3, the full variable domain is GAGVSQSPRYKVAKRGQDVALRCDPISGHVSLFWYQQALGQGPEFLTYFQNEAQLDKSGLPSDRFFAERPEGSVSTLKIQRTQQEDSAVYLCASSLGQGNGYTFGSGTRLTVV.

This rearrangement joins TRBV7-2 to TRBJ2-3, with 9 positions matching TRBD2. From germline, CDR1 is SGHTA and CDR2 FQGNSA. Germline trimming cut 4 bases from V and 4 bases from J; bases unmatched to any gene: 6. The CDR3 extends over 15 amino acids. CDR3 sequence: CASSWSGGSADTQYF. In DNA, the CDR3 is TGTGCCAGCAGCTGGAGCGGGGGGTCGGCAGATACGCAGTATTTT.

The chain has TRBV12-5 and TRBJ1-6; 7 nucleotides match TRBD1. Unmatched junction bases numbered 10, after V lost 5 bases and J lost 9 bases. CDR3 size: 15 residues. Germline lookup yields CDR1 LGHNT and CDR2 FRNRAP. In nucleotides, the CDR3 is TGTGCTAGTGGTGATGGACAGGCCTGGGGTTCACCCCTCCACTTT. The encoded protein is CASGDGQAWGSPLHF.

The V gene is TRBV3-1 (or the pseudogene TRBV3-2), the J gene TRBJ1-2; D is uncertain. Germline CDR1 and CDR2: LGHDT and YNNKEL (reference sequence). V lost 1 base and J 4 bases, leaving 13 bases between the germline ends. This CDR3 has 15 residues. The CDR3 coding sequence is TGTGCCAGCAGCCAAGTATCTGCGAGGAGCTATGGCTACACCTTC. It codes for CASSQVSARSYGYTF.

The CDR3 nucleotides read TGTGCCAGCAGCTTGTATCGGGGCGCCGAGACCCAGTACTTC. This gives the protein CASSLYRGAETQYF. V is TRBV5-6 and J is TRBJ2-5; tentatively, D is TRBD1 or TRBD2 (5 bases each). The CDR3 sequence is 14 residues long. Germline lookup yields CDR1 SGHDT and CDR2 YYEEEE. V gave up 1 base and J gave up 5 bases, with 12 bases separating them.

The V and J genes are TRBV10-3 and TRBJ2-3; D is possibly TRBD2 (7 bases). With 0 bases removed from V and 3 bases from J, the gap between germline ends came to 16 bases. The V gene's germline CDR1 is ENHRY and CDR2 SYGVKD. This CDR3 comprises 17 residues. CDR3 sequence (DNA): TGTGCCATCAGTGAGTCTTGGGGGGGGCCGAAAACAGATACGCAGTATTTT. Translation: CAISESWGGPKTDTQYF.

The rearrangement uses TRBV3-1 (or the pseudogene TRBV3-2) and TRBJ1-2; 11 bases match TRBD1. The CDR3 loop spans 18 amino acids. J was trimmed by 2 bases and V by 6 bases; bases with no gene match: 14. The V gene's germline CDR1 is LGHDT and CDR2 YNNKEL (reference sequence). The CDR3 bases are TGTGCCAGCAGGCAACCTCGCGGGACAGGGGGGAAAAACTATGGCTACACCTTC. It translates to CASRQPRGTGGKNYGYTF.